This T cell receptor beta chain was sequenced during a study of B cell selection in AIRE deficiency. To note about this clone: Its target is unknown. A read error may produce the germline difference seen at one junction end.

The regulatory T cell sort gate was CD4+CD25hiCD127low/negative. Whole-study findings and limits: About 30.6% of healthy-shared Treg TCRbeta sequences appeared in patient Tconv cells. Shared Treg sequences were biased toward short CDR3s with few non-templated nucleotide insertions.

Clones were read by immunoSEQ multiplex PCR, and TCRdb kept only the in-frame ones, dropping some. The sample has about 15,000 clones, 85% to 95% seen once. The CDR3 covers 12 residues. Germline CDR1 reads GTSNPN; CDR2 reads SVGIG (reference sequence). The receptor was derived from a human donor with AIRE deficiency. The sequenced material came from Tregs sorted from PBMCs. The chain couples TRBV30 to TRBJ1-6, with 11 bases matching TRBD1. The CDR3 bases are TGTGCCTGGAGTGTACTGGGACAGGGGGACCAATTT. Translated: CAWSVLGQGDQF.